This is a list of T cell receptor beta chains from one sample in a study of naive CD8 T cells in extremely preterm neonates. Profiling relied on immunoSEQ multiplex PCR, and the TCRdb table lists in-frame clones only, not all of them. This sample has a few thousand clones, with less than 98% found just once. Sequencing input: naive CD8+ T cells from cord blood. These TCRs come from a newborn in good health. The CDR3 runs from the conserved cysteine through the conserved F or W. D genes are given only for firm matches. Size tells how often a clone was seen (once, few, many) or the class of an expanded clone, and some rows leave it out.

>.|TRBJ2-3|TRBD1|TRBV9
TGTGCCAGCAGCGGCCGGACAGGGGGCATCCCAGATACGCAGTATTTT
CASSGRTGGIPDTQYF
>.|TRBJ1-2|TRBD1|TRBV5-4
TGTGCCGGCCGACTTACAGGGGGCGAGTTGAATGGCTACACCTTC
CAGRLTGGELNGYTF
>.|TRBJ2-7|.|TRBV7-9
TGTGCCAGCAGCTTAGCGGCAGGTCCCGAGCAGTACTTC
CASSLAAGPEQYF
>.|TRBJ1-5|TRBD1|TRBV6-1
TGTGCCAGCAGTGGGACAGGGGGCAATCAGCCCCAGCATTTT
CASSGTGGNQPQHF
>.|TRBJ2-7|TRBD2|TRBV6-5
TGTGCCAGCAGTTACAGCCTAGCGGGGGCCTACGAGCAGTACTTC
CASSYSLAGAYEQYF
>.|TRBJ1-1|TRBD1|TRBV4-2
TGTGCCAGCAGCCAAGATTGGCGGCAGGGTTTACAGGGGGCCTTCTTT
CASSQDWRQGLQGAFF
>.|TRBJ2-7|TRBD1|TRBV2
TGTGCCAGCAGTGAGCTACCGGGACAGCCTTCCTACGAGCAGTACTTC
CASSELPGQPSYEQYF
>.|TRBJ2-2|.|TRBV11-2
TGTGCCAGCAGCTTTAGGGCAGGGTGGGACACCGGGGAGCTGTTTTTT
CASSFRAGWDTGELFF
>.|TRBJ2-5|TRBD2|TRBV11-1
TGTGCCAGCACCCGAGCGGGGACCCAAGAGACCCAGTACTTC
CASTRAGTQETQYF
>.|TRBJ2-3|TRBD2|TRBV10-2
TGCGCCAGCAGTGAGTCGACTAGCGGGAGGTATTTT
CASSESTSGRYF
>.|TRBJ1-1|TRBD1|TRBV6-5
TGTGCCAGCAGTTACTCCAGGGGGCAGGAAGCTTTCTTT
CASSYSRGQEAFF
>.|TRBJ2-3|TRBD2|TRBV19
TGTGCCAGTAGTGGGAGGGCCCCAGATACGCAGTATTTT
CASSGRAPDTQYF
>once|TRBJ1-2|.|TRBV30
TGTGCCTGGAGTGTGACAAGGGGTTATGGCTACACCTTC
CAWSVTRGYGYTF
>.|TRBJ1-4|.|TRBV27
TGTGCCAGCAGTTTACCTGGGAGCGAAAAACTGTTTTTT
CASSLPGSEKLFF
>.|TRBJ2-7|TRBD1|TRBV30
TGTGCCTGGACTGTTACAGGGGTGTTCCACGAGCAGTACTTC
CAWTVTGVFHEQYF
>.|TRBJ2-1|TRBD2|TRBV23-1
TGCGCCAGCAGTCAATCGGAGACTAGCGGGGGTAAGTACAATGAGCAGTTCTTC
CASSQSETSGGKYNEQFF
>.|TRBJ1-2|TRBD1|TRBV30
TGTGCCTGGACGGCAGGGGGATGGGGCTACACCTTC
CAWTAGGWGYTF
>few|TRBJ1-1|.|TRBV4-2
TGTGCCAGCAGCCAAGCCGTGAACACTGAAGCTTTCTTT
CASSQAVNTEAFF
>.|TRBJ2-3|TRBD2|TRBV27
TGTGCCAGCAGTTTATCGGGGACTAGTACTAGCACAGATACGCAGTATTTT
CASSLSGTSTSTDTQYF
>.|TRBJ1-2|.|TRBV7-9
TGTGCCAGCACCTTGATGGGCGGGAATAACTATGGCTACACCTTC
CASTLMGGNNYGYTF
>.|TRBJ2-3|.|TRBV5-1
TGCGCCAGCAGCTCCTCACTAGCTGTGAGTGGGACAGATACGCAGTATTTT
CASSSSLAVSGTDTQYF
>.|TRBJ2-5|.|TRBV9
TGTGCCAGCAGCTCAATGGACCCGGAGGAGGGGCAGCAGGGGACCCAGTACTTC
CASSSMDPEEGQQGTQYF
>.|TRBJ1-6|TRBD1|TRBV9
TGTGCCAGCAGCGCTATCGGGACAGGGGGCTTTAATTCACCCCTCCACTTT
CASSAIGTGGFNSPLHF
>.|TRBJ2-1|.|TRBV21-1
TGTGCCAGCAGCAAAGGCGGGACTATCATCTCCTACAATGAGCAGTTCTTC
CASSKGGTIISYNEQFF
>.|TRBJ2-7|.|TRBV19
TGTGCCAGTAGTATAGCAGGGAATTCCTACGAGCAGTACTTC
CASSIAGNSYEQYF
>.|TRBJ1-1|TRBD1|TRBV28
TGTGCCAGCGGAGGACAGGGGTCTGAAGCTTTCTTT
CASGGQGSEAFF
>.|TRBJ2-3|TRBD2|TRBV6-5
TGTGCCAGCCAGCGGGGGGGGGCAGATACGCAGTATTTT
CASQRGGADTQYF
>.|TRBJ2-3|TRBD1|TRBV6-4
TGTGCCAGCAGTCCTATTAACCGGGACAGGGCGGCAGATACGCAGTATTTT
CASSPINRDRAADTQYF
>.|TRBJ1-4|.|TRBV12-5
TGTGCTAGTGGTTTGGTAACAGTCCGGCTTAGTGAAAAACTGTTTTTT
CASGLVTVRLSEKLFF
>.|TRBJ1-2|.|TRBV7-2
TGTGCCAGCAGCTTAGAAACAGGCGTTTTTAACTATGGCTACACCTTC
CASSLETGVFNYGYTF
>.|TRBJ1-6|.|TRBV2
TGTGCCAGCAGTGATTCCGGGAATAATTCACCCCTCCACTTT
CASSDSGNNSPLHF
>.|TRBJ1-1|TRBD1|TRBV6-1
TGTGCCAGCACCGGGACAGGGGGAAGGACTGAAGCTTTCTTT
CASTGTGGRTEAFF
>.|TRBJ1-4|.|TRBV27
TGTGCCAGCAGTGAAAAGGGGGATGAAAAACTGTTTTTT
CASSEKGDEKLFF
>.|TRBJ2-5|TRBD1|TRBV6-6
TGTGCCAGCAGTTACGGGACAGCTCTGCCCAAAGAGACCCAGTACTTC
CASSYGTALPKETQYF
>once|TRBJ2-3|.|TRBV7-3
TGTGCCAGCAGCTTACCCCCCCTAGCCACTACAACAGATACGCAGTATTTT
CASSLPPLATTTDTQYF
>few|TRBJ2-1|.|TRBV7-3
TGTGCCAGCAGCTTAAACGGGGGGCTCTACAATGAGCAGTTCTTC
CASSLNGGLYNEQFF
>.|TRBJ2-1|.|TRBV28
TGTGCCAGCAGACTTGTCAGGGAGCAGTTCTTC
CASRLVREQFF
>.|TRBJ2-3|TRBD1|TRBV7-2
TGTGCCAGCAGCTCACGGGACAGGCAGATCGCGGTCACAGATACGCAGTATTTT
CASSSRDRQIAVTDTQYF
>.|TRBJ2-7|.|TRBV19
TGTGCCAGTAGCCTAGGGGGGGTATCCTCCTACGAGCAGTACTTC
CASSLGGVSSYEQYF
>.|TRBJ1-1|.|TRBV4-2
TGTGCCAGCAGCCAGCCACAGGCCACTGAAGCTTTCTTT
CASSQPQATEAFF